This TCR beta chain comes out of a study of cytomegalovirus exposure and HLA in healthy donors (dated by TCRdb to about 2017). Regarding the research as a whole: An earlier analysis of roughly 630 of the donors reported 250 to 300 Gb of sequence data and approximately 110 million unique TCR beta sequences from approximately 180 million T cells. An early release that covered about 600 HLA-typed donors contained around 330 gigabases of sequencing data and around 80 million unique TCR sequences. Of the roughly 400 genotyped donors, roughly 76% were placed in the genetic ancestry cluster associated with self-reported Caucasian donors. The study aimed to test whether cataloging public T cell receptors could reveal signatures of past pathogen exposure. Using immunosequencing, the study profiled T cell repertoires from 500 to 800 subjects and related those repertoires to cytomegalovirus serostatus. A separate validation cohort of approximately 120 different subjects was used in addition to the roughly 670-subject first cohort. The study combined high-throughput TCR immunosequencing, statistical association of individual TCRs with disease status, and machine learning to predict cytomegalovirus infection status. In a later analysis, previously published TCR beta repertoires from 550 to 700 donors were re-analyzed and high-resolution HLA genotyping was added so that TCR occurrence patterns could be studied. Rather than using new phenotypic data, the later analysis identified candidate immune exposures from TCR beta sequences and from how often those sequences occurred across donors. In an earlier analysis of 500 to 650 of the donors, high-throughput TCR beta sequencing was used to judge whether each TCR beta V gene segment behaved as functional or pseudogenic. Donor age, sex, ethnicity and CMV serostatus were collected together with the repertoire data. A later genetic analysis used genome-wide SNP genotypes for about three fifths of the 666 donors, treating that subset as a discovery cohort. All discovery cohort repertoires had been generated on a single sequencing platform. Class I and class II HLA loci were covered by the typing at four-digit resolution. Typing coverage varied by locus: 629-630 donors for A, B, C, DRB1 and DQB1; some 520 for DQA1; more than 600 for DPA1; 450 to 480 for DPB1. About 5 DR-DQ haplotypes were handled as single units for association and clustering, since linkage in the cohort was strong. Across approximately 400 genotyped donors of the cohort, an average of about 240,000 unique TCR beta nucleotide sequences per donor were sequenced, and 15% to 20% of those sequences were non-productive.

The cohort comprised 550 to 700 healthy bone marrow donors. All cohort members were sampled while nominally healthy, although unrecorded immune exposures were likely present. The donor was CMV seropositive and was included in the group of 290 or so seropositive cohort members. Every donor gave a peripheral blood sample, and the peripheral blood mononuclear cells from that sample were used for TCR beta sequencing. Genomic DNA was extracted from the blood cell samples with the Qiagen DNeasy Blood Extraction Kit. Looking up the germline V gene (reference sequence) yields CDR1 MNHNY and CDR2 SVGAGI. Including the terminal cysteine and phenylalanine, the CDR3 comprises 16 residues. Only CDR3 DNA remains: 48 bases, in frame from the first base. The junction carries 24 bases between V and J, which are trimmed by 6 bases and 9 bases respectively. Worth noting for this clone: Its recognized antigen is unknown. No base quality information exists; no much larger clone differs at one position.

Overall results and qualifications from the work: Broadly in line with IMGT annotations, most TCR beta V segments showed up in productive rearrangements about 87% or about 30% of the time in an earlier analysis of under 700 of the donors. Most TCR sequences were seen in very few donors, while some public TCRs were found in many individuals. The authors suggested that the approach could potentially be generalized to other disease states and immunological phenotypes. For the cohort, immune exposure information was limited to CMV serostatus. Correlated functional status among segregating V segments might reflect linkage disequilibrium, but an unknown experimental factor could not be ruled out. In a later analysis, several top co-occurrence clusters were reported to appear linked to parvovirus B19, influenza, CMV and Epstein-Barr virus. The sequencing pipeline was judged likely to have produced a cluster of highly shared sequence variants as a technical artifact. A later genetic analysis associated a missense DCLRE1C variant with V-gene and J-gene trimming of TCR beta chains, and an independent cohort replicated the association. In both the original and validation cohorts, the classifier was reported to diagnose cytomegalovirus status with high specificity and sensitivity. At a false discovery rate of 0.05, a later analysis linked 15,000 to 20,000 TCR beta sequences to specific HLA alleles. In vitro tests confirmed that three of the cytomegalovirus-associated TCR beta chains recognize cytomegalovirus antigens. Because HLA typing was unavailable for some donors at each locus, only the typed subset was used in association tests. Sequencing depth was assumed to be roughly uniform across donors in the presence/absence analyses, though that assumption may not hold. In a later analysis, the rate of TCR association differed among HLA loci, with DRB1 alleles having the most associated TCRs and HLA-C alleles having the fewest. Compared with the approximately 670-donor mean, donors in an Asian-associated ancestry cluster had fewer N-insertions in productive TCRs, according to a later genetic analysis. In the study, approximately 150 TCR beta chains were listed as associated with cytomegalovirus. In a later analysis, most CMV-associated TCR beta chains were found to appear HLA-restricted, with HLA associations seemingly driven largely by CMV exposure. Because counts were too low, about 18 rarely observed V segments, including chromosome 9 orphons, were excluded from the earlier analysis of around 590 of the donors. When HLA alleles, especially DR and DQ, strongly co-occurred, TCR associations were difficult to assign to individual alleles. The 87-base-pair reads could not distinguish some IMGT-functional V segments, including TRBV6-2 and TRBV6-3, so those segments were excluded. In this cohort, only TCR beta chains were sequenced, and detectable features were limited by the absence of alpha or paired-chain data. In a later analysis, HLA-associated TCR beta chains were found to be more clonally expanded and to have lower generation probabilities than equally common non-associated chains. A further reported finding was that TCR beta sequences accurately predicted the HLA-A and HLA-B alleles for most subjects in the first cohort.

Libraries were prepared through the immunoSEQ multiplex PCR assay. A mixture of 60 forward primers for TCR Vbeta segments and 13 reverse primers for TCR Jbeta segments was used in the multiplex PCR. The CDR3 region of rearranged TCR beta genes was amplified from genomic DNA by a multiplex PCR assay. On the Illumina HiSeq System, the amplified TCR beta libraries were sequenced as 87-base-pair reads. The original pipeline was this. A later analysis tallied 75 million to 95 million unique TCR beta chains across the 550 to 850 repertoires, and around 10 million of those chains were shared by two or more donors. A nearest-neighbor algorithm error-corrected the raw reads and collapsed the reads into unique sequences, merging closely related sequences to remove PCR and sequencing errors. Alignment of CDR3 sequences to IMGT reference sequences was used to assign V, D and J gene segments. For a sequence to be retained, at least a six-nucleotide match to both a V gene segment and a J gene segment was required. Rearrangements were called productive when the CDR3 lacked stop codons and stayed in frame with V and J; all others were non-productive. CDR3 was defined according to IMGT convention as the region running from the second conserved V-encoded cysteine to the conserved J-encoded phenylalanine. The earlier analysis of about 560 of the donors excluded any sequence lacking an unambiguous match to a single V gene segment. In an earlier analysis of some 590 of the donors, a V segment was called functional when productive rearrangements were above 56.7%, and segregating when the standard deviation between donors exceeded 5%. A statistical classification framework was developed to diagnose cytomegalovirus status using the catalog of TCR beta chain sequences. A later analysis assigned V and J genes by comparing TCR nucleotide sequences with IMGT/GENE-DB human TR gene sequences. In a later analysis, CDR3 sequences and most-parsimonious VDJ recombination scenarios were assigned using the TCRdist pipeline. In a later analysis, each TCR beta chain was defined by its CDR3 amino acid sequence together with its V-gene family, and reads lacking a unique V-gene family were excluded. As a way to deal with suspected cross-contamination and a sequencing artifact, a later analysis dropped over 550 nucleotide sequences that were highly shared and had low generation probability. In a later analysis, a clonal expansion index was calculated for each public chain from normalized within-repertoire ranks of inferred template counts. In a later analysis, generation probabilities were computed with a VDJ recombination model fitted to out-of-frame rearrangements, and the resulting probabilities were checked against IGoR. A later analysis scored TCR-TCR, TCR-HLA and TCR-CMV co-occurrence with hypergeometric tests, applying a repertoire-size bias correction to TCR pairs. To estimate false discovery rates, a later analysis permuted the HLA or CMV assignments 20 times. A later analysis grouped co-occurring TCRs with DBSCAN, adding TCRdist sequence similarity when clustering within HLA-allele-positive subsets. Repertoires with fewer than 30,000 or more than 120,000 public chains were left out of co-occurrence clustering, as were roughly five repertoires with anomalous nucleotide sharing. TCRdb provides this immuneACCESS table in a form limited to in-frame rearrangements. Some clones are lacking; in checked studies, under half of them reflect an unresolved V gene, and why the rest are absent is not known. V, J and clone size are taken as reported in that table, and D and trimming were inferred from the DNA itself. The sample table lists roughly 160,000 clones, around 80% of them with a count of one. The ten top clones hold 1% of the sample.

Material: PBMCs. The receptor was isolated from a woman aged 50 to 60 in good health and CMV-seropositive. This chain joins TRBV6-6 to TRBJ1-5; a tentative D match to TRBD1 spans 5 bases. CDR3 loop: CASSSGGTVYSMPQHF. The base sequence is TGTGCCAGCAGCTCCGGCGGGACCGTCTATAGTATGCCCCAGCATTTT.